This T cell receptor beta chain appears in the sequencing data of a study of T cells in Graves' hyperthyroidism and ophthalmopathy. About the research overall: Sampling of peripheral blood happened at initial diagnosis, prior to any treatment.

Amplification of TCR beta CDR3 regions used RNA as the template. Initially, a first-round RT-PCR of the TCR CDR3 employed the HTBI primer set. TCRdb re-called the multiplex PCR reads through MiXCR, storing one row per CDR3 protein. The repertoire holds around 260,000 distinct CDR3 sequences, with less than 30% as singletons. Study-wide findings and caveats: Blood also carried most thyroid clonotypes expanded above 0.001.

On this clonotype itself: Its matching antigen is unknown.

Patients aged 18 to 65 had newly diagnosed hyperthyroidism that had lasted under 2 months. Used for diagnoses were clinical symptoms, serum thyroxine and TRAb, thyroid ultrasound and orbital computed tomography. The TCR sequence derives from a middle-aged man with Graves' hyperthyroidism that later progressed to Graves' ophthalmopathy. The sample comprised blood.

The CDR3 DNA sequence: TGTGCCAGCAGCCAGACTAGCGGAGACTCCTACGAGCAGTACTTC. It encodes CASSQTSGDSYEQYF. This chain connects TRBV11-1 to TRBJ2-7; 9 bases line up with TRBD2. The germline gives CDR1 SGHAT, CDR2 FQDESV (reference sequence). The ends lost 5 bases at V and 0 bases at J; junction bases unmatched: 5. The CDR3 runs 15 residues.